This T cell receptor beta chain was observed in a study of shared clonotypes between healthy human individuals. TCRdb's table, derived via immunoSEQ multiplex PCR, lists solely in-frame clones and lacks some. This table has 2 million to 2.5 million clones, approximately 94% appearing once. The source is a man between 18 and 29 years old in good health. Sequencing input: naive CD4+ T cells sorted from blood. Subset reported: CD45RA+ positively selected.

The CDR3 reads CASTEGGTGLYEQYF. For the CDR3, the DNA is TGTGCCAGCACCGAGGGGGGGACAGGGCTGTACGAGCAGTACTTC. J is TRBJ2-7 and V is TRBV6-1; TRBD1 agrees at 9 bases. This CDR3 region has 15 residues. The germline V gene has CDR1 MNHNS and CDR2 SASEGT. The trim removed 7 bases at V and 4 bases at J, leaving 11 bases unmatched.